This T cell receptor beta chain originates from a study of shared clonotypes between healthy human individuals (dated by TCRdb to about 2020). As for the study more broadly: The cohort included three men and a couple of women between 18 and 49 years of age. Leukapheresis yielded between about 0.94 and 8.9 billion PBMCs per donor. Libraries were prepared and TCR repertoires were sequenced by different laboratories using diverse techniques, in order to increase sequencing depth and limit assay-specific biases. To estimate repertoire size and how much clonotype sharing occurs between individuals, the study deeply sequenced the blood TCR repertoires of five healthy adults. General conclusions and limits of the study: Because the study included only a small number of donors, the genetic and exposure-history diversity represented was limited. Pairwise subsampling indicated that sequencing depth was expected to affect the degree of clonotype sharing among donors. Sampling was limited to blood, and TCR repertoires in tissue likely differ from TCR repertoires in blood.

CDR1 is given as SQVTM and CDR2 as ANQGSEA, both from the germline V gene. Spanning cysteine to phenylalanine, the CDR3 consists of 15 amino acids. Just CDR3 DNA is preserved here, 45 bases in frame from base 1. The V end loses 6 bases and the J end loses 0 bases, and a stretch of 15 bases separates them. About this clone itself: The clone's antigen remains unknown. The record has no base qualities; no much larger clone is one base away.

TCR CDR3 regions were amplified from genomic DNA by multiplex PCR using the deep immunoSEQ assay. Extracted genomic DNA from each cell subset was spread evenly across all wells of several immunoSEQ 96-well plates, with each plate serving as a replicate. For unsorted PBMC, about 270 ng of genomic DNA, equivalent to about 30,000 T cell genomes, went into each replicate PCR. Ten immunoSEQ deep assay plates were used to sequence the unsorted PBMC genomic DNA. Purified libraries were measured with a Qubit 3.0 fluorometer, size-checked on a Bioanalyzer 2100, and measured again with the KAPA Library Quantification kit. Every immunoSEQ 96-well plate was sequenced on a dedicated single-read 150-cycle Illumina NextSeq 550 flow cell. Per the source publication's procedure: Because the immunoSEQ output held only junctional sequences and lacked quality scores, the filtering could not match the filtering applied to full-length reads. Sequences were annotated with PyIR, a Python wrapper for IgBLAST v1.9, using IMGT germline references to assign V/J genes and CDR3. Reads were removed for weak V/J assignments (E-value above 1e-6), missing CDR3, stop codons, out-of-frame junctions, or ambiguous translated residues. A V3J clonotype was defined by an identical inferred V gene, J gene, and CDR3 amino acid sequence. To compute the percentage overlap between repertoires, the number of shared unique clonotypes was divided by the size of the smaller repertoire. Richness of each repertoire was evaluated using RTK rarefaction, the Chao1 estimator, and Recon v2.1 estimates of unobserved clonotypes. The table comes from immuneACCESS by way of TCRdb, which keeps in-frame sequences with V and J called. Part of the clones is missing from these tables; in studies checked, under half for an unresolved V gene and the rest for unknown reasons. From that table come the V and J calls and clone size; the DNA was used to work out D and trimming. The sample table holds around 500,000 clones, of which around 79% were seen once. Approximately 12% of the sample rests with the top ten.

Healthy HIV-negative adults with no recently reported acute infections or vaccinations were included as donors. All donors were Caucasian adults living in Nashville, Tennessee, USA. For unsorted samples, tens of millions of PBMCs were counted, and genomic DNA was extracted using the QIAamp DNA Blood Mini kit. Blood was obtained by leukapheresis, after which PBMCs were separated by Ficoll-Histopaque density gradient centrifugation and cryopreserved in liquid nitrogen vapor phase. Sequencing input: PBMCs. The source of this sequence is a woman aged 40 to 50 in good health. Some clones in this sample may be carry-over from other donors' samples. This chain joins TRBV29-1 to TRBJ2-1; no D gene can be assigned with confidence. The CDR3 sequence is CSVGDPGSSYNEQFF. In nucleotides, the sequence is TGCAGCGTGGGCGATCCGGGTAGCTCCTACAATGAGCAGTTCTTC.